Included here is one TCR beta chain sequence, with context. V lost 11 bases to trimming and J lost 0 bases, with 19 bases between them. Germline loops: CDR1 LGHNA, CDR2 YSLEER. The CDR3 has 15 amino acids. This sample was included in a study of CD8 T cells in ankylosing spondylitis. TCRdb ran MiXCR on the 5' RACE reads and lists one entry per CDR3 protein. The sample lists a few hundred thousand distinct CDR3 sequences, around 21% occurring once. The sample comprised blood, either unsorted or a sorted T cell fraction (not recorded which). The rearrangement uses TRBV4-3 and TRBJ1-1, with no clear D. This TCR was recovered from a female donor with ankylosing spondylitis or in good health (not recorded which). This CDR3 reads CALRVRRRLNTEAFF. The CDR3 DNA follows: TGCGCCCTTAGGGTGAGGCGCAGATTGAACACTGAAGCTTTCTTT.